The sequence of this T cell receptor beta chain was determined in a study of T cells after yellow fever vaccination. From the 5' RACE reads, TCRdb called clonotypes with MiXCR, one entry per CDR3 protein. The data show around 590,000 distinct CDR3 sequences, around an eighth seen once. V lost 3 bases, J lost 2 bases, and 15 bases lay in between. The CDR3 is 15 residues long. Germline V gene lookup returns CDR1 SGHRS and CDR2 YFSETQ. The rearrangement links TRBV5-1 to TRBJ2-7; D remains ambiguous. The sequences come from PBMCs, collected on the day of the yellow fever booster vaccination. The TCR was taken from a man aged 30 to 39 who received the YFV17D yellow fever vaccine. The CDR3 loop reads CASSSLPKETYEQYF. In nucleotides, the CDR3 is TGCGCCAGCAGCTCCCTCCCGAAGGAGACCTACGAGCAGTACTTC.